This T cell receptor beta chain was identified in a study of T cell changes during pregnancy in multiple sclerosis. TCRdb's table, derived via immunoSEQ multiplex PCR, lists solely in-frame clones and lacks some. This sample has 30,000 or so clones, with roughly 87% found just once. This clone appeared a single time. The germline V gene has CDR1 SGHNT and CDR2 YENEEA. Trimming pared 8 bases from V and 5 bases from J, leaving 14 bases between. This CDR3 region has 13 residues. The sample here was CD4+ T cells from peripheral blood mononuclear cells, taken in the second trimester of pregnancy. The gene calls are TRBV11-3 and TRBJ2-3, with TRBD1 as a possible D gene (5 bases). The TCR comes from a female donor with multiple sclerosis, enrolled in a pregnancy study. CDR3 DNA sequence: TGTGCCAGCGGACAATCAGGGATAGATACGCAGTATTTT. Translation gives CASGQSGIDTQYF.